This T cell receptor beta chain was retrieved from a study of blood T cell repertoires in COVID-19 (dated by TCRdb to the early 2020s). Background on the whole study: Recovered participants in ImmuneRACE Cohort 3 were defined by two consecutive negative NP/OP PCR tests, clearance by a healthcare professional, or resolution of symptoms. The collaborator samples originated in the United States, Italy and Spain and spanned the acute and convalescent phases of COVID-19. The repertoires were released in a freely available public database meant as a resource for research on the immune response to SARS-CoV-2. Deeply sampled blood TCRbeta repertoires from subjects exposed to, actively infected with, or recovered from COVID-19 were included in the dataset. Samples were obtained from the ongoing ImmuneRACE study (first 160 participants) and from 1,000 to 1,500 subjects provided by 6 global collaborators. Where HLA class I and class II types were available, the types were taken from metadata supplied by the sample provider, not from assay-based typing. Nearly every sample came with metadata listing a de-identified subject ID, COVID-19 status, age in years and sex. The material from the prospective study consisted of cDNA or gDNA derived from T cells, B-cell-depleted T cells, or PBMCs.

TCRbeta CDR3 regions were amplified from genomic DNA by means of the immunoSEQ Assay, a bias-controlled multiplex PCR. The study's own analysis went as follows. Within the assay, amplification of reference gene primers was used to estimate how many nucleated cells each sample contained. Sequence reads were collapsed and filtered to measure the absolute abundance of every unique TCRbeta CDR3 rearrangement. For each sample, productive Simpson clonality was calculated as the square root of Simpson's diversity index over productive rearrangements. TCRdb obtained this table from immuneACCESS and retained in-frame rearrangements with V and J assigned. These tables miss some clones; where compared with another copy, unresolved V genes account for less than half of the shortfall, and the remainder is unexplained. The V and J calls and clone size are taken from that table; D and trimming were inferred from the DNA. This sample gives around 200,000 clones in total; roughly nine tenths of them show up just once. The ten largest account for approximately 3% of the sample.

In the prospective study, participants were about 18 to 90 years old, resided in 24 geographic areas of the United States, and were enrolled through a virtual design. To assign participants to cohorts, the prospective study relied on clinical history that participants themselves reported in a screening survey and a study questionnaire. Each participant in the prospective study had whole blood, serum and a nasopharyngeal or oropharyngeal swab collected by mobile phlebotomists. Participants in the prospective study had the option to provide additional blood draws and questionnaires over a roughly two-month period. Prospective study blood samples were shipped either frozen or at room temperature before DNA extraction. The research as a whole found: Clinical and demographic metadata were provided uncurated, with the amount varying by source and participant.

Worth noting for this clone: What antigen it recognizes has not been identified. No clone much larger than this one lies a single base away; base qualities are absent.

The CDR3 spans 14 residues, from the cysteine through the phenylalanine. Only CDR3 DNA remains: 42 bases, in frame from the first base. The germline V gene encodes CDR1 LGHDT and CDR2 YNNKEL (reference sequence). The trim is 3 bases for V and 9 bases for J, with a gap of 15 bases between the germline ends. Sequencing was performed on PBMCs or T cells enriched from blood (not recorded which). This chain is built from TRBV3-1 (or the pseudogene TRBV3-2) and TRBJ2-1; a tentative D call is TRBD2 (5 bases match). The receptor was derived from a woman aged 45-59 years in a cohort exposed to, infected with or recovered from COVID-19 (not recorded which). The CDR3 region: CASSHFLARVEQFF. The nucleotides read TGTGCCAGCAGCCACTTCCTAGCCCGGGTTGAGCAGTTCTTC.